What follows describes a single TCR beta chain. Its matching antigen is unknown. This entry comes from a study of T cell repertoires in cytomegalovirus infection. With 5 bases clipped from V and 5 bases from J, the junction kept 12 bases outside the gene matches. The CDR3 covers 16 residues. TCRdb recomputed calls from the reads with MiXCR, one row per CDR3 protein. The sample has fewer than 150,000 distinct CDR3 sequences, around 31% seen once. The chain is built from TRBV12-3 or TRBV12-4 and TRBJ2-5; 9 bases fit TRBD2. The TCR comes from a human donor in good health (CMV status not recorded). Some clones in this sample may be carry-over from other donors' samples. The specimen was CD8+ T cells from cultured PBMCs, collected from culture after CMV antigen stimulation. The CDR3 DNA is TGTGCCAGCAGTGTCGGGGGCGGGGGGGATCGGGAGACCCAGTACTTC. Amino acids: CASSVGGGGDRETQYF.